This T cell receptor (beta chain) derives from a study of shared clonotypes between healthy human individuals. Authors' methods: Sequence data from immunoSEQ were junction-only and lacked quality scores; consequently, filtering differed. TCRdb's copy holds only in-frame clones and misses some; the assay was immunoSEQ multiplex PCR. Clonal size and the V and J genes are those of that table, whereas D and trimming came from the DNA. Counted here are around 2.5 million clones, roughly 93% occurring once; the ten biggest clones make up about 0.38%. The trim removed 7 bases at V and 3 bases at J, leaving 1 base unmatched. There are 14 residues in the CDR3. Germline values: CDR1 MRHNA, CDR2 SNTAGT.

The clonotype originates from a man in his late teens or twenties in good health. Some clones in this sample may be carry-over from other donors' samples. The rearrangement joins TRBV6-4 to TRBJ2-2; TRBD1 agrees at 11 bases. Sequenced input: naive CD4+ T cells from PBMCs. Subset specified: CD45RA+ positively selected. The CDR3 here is CASKGQGDTGELFF. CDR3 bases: TGTGCCAGCAAGGGACAGGGGGACACCGGGGAGCTGTTTTTT.